This TCR beta chain was sequenced for a study of T cell changes during pregnancy in multiple sclerosis. TCRdb's copy holds only in-frame clones and misses some; the assay was immunoSEQ multiplex PCR. The profile covers some 60,000 clones, with over 75% appearing a single time and over 0.7% taken by the ten largest. Germline V CDR1 and CDR2: ENHRY, SYGVKD. Trimming took off 0 bases at V and 1 base at J, with 6 bases between the two ends. The CDR3 sequence is 14 residues long. V and J are TRBV10-3 and TRBJ1-1, with a tentative D call TRBD1 (5 bases). The source was peripheral blood, collected before pregnancy. This receptor was identified in a female donor with multiple sclerosis, enrolled in a pregnancy study. Here the CDR3 reads CAISESGANTEAFF. The CDR3 DNA sequence: TGTGCCATCAGTGAGTCAGGGGCGAACACTGAAGCTTTCTTT.